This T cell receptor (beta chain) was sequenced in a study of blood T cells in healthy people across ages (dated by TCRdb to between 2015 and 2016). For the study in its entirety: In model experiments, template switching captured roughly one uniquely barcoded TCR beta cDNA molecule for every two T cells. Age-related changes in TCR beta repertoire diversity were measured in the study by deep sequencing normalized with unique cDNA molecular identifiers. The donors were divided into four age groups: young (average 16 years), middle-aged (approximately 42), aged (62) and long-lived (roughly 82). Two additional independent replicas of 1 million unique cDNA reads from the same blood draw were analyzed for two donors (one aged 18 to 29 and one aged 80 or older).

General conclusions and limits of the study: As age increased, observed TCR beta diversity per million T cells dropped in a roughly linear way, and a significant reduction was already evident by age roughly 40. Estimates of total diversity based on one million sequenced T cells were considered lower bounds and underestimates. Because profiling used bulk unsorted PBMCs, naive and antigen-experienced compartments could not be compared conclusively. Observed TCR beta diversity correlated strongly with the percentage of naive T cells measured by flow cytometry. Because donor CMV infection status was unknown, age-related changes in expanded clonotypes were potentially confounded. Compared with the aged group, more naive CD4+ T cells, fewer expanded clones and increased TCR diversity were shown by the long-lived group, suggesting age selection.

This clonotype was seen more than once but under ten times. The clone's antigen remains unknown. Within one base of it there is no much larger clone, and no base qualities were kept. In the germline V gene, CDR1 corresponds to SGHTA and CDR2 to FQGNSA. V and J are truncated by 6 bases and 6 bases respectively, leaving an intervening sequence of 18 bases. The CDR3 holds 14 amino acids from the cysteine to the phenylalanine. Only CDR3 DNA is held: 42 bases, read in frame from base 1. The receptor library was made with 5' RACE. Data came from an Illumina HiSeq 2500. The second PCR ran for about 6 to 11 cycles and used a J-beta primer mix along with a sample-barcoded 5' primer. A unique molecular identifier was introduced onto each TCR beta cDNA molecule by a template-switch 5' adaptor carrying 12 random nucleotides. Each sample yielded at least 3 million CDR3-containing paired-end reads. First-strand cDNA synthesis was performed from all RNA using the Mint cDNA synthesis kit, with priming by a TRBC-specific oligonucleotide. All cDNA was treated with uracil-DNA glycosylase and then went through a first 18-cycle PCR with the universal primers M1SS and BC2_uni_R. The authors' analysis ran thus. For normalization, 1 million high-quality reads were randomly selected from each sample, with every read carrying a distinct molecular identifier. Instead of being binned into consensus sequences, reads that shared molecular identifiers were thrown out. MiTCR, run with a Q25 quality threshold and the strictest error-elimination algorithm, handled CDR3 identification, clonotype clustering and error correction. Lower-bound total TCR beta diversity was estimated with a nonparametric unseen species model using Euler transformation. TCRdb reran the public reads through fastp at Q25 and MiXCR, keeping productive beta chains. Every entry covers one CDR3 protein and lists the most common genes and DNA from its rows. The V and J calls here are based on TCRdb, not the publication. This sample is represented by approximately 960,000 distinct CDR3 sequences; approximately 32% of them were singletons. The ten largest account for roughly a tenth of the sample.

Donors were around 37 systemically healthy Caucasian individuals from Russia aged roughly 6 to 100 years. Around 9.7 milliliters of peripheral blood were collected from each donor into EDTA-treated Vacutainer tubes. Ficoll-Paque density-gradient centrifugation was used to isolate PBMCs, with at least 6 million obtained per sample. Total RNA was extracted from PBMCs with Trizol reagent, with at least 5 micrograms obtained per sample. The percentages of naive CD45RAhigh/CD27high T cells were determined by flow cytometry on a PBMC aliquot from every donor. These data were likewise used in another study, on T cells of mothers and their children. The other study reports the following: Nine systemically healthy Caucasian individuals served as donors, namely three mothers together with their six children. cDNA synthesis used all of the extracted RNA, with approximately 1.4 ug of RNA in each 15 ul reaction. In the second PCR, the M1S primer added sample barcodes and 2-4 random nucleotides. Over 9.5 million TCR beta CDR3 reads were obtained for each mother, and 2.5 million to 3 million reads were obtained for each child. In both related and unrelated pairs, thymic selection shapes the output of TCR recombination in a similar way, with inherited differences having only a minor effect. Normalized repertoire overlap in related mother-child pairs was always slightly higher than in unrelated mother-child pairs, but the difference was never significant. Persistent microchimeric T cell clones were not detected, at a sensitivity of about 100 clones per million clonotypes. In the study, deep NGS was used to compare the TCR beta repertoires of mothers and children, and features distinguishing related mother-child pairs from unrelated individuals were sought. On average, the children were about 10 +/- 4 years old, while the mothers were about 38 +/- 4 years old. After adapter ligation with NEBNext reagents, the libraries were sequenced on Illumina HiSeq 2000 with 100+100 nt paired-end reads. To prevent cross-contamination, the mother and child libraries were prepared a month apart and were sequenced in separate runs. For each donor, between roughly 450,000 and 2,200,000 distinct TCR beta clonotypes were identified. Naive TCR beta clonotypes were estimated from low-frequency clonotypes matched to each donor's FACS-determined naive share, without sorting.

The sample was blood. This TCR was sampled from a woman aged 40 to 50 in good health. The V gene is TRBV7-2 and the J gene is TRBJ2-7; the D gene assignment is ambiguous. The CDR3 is CASRLGSGRGEQYF. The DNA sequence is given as TGTGCCAGCAGACTCGGGTCTGGGCGTGGCGAGCAGTACTTC. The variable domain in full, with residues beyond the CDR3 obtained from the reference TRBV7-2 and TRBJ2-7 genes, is GAGVSQSPSNKVTEKGKDVELRCDPISGHTALYWYRQSLGQGLEFLIYFQGNSAPDKSGLPSDRFSAERTGGSVSTLTIQRTQQEDSAVYLCASRLGSGRGEQYFGPGTRLTVT.